Given below is one T cell receptor beta chain in context. What it binds is unknown. The sample is drawn from a study of ipilimumab plus nivolumab after autologous stem cell transplantation. Findings and limits, study-wide: TCR repertoire, Treg phenotype and gut microbiota reportedly support more study of this approach.

TCRdb's table, derived via immunoSEQ multiplex PCR, lists solely in-frame clones and lacks some. Of about 24,000 clones in the sample, roughly 84% were seen once. V shed 4 bases, J shed 8 bases, and the junction held 4 bases outside the gene matches. Germline-derived CDR1 and CDR2 are SGHDN and FVKESK. The CDR3 extends over 14 amino acids. The source is a male donor with diffuse large B-cell lymphoma. The material was PBMCs, obtained in a trial of ipilimumab plus nivolumab as post-transplant consolidation. The chain couples TRBV14 to TRBJ2-3; 12 bases align to TRBD2. The CDR3 reads CASSPSGGAGTQYF. The DNA of the CDR3 is TGTGCCAGCAGCCCTAGCGGGGGGGCAGGTACGCAGTATTTT.